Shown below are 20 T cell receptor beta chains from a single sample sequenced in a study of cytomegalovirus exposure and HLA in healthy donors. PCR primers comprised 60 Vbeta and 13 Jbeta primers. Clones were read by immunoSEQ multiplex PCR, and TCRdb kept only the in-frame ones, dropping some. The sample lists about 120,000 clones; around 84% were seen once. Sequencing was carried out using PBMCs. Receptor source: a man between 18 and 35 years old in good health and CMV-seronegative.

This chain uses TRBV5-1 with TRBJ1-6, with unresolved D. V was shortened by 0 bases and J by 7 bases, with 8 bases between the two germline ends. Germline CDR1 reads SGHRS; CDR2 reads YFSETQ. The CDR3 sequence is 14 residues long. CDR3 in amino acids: CASSLGPRNSPLHF. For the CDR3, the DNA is TGCGCCAGCAGCTTGGGGCCCAGAAATTCACCCCTCCACTTT.

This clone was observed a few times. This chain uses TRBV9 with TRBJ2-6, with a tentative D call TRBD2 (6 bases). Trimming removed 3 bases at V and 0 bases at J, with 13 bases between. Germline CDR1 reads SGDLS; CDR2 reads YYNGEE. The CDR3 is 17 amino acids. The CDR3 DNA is TGTGCCAGCAGCGGACGGACGGGAGTCTCTGGGGCCAACGTCCTGACTTTC. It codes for CASSGRTGVSGANVLTF.

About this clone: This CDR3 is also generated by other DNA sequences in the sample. This CDR3 reads CAISDRVNTEAFF. Here the CDR3 DNA reads TGTGCCATCAGTGATAGAGTGAACACTGAAGCTTTCTTT. V is TRBV10-3 and J is TRBJ1-1; no clear D gene. The CDR3 is made up of 13 amino acids. The germline V gene has CDR1 ENHRY and CDR2 SYGVKD. Between the trimmed V and J ends, which lost 3 bases and 0 bases, there was a span of 5 bases.

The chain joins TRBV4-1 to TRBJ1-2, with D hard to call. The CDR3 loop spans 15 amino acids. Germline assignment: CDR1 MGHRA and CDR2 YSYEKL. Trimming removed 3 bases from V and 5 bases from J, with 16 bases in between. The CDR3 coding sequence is TGCGCCAGCAGCCAGGCTAGCGGACCTTATTATGGCTACACCTTC. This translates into CASSQASGPYYGYTF.

The chain's CDR3 is CASRGGVSTDTQYF. For the CDR3, the DNA is TGTGCCAGCCGGGGGGGGGTAAGCACAGATACGCAGTATTTT. The chain uses TRBV6-6 and TRBJ2-3; 8 bases line up with TRBD2. The CDR3 runs to 14 residues. Unmatched junction bases numbered 4, after V lost 8 bases and J lost 0 bases. The germline gives CDR1 MNHNY, CDR2 SVGAGI (reference sequence).

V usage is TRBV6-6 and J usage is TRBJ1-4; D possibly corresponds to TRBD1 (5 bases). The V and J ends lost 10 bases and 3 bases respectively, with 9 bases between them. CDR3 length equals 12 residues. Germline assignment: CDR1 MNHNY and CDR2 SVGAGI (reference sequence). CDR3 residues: CATGLPNEKLFF. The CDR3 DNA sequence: TGTGCCACGGGACTGCCTAATGAAAAACTGTTTTTT.

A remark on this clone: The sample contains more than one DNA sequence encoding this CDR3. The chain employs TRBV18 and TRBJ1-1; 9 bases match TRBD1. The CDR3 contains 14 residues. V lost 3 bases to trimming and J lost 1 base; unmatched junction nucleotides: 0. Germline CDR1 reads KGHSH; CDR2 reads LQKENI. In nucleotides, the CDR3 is TGTGCCAGCTCACCGGGACAGGGGAACACTGAAGCTTTCTTT. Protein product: CASSPGQGNTEAFF. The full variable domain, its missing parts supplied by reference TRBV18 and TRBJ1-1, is NAGVMQNPRHLVRRRGQEARLRCSPMKGHSHVYWYRQLPEEGLKFMVYLQKENIIDESGMPKERFSAEFPKEGPSILRIQQVVRGDSAAYFCASSPGQGNTEAFFGQGTRLTVV.

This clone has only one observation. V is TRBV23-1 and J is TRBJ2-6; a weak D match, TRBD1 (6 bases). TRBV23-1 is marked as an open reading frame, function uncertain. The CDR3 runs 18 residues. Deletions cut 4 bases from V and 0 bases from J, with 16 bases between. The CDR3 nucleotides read TGCGCCAGCAGTCTCTTCCAGGGGCCTGCCTCTGGGGCCAACGTCCTGACTTTC. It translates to CASSLFQGPASGANVLTF.

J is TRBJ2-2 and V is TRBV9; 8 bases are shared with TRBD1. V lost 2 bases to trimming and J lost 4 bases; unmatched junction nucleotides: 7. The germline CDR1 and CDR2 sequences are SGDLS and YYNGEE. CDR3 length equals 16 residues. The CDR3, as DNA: TGTGCCAGCAGCGTTACGCAGGGGGCAGGCACCGGGGAGCTGTTTTTT. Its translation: CASSVTQGAGTGELFF.

The DNA for the CDR3 is TGCAGCGTTGTAGGGGGCGGGGGGACTGAAGCTTTCTTT. It yields the protein CSVVGGGGTEAFF. V usage is TRBV29-1 and J usage is TRBJ1-1; TRBD1 agrees at 7 bases. The CDR3 loop spans 13 amino acids. The J segment lost 5 bases and the V segment lost 4 bases, leaving 7 bases of the junction unmatched. Germline values: CDR1 SQVTM, CDR2 ANQGSEA.

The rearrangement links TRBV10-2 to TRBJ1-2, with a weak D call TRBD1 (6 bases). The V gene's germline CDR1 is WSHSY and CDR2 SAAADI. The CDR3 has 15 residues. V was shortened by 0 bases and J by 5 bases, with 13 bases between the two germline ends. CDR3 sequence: CASSESRKGDYGYTF. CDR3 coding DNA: TGCGCCAGCAGTGAGTCGAGAAAGGGGGATTATGGCTACACCTTC.

CDR3 amino acids: CASSLGRQGGEQYF. The CDR3 DNA follows: TGTGCCAGCAGCTTAGGTAGACAGGGGGGCGAGCAGTACTTC. J is TRBJ2-7 and V is TRBV7-9; 9 bases are a match to TRBD1. V was clipped by 1 base and J by 6 bases; unmatched bases: 4. The CDR3 has 14 amino acids. The germline V gene encodes CDR1 SEHNR and CDR2 FQNEAQ (reference sequence).

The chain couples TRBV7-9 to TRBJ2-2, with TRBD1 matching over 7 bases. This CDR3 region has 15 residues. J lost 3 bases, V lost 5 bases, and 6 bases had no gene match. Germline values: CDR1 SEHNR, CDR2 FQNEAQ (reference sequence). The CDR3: CASSNRGTYTGELFF. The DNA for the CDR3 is TGTGCCAGCAGCAACAGGGGTACTTACACCGGGGAGCTGTTTTTT.

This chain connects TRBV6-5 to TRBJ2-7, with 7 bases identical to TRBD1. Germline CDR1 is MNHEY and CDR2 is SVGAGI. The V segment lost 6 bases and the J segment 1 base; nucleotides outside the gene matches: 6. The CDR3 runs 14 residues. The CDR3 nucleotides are TGTGCCAGCAGGTCGGGACAGATTTCCTACGAGCAGTACTTC. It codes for CASRSGQISYEQYF.

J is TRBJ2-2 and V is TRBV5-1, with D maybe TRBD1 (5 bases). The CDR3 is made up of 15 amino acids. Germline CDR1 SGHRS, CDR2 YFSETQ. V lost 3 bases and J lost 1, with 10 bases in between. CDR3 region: CASSWATGNTGELFF. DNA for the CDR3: TGCGCCAGCAGCTGGGCTACAGGGAACACCGGGGAGCTGTTTTTT.

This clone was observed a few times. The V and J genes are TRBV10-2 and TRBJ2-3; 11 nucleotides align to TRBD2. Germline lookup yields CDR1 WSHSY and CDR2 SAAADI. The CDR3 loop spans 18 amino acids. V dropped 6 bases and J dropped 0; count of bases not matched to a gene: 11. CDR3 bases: TGCGCCAGCAGAGATAGGGCTAGCGGGGGGTTTAGCACAGATACGCAGTATTTT. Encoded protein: CASRDRASGGFSTDTQYF.

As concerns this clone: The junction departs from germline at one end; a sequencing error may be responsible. CDR3 sequence (DNA): TGTTCCAGCAGCCTCTACAGAGACGAGCAGTACTTC. The encoded protein is CSSSLYRDEQYF. The J gene is TRBJ2-7, the V gene TRBV7-9; D is unclear. CDR3 length equals 12 residues. Germline-derived CDR1 and CDR2 are SEHNR and FQNEAQ (reference sequence).

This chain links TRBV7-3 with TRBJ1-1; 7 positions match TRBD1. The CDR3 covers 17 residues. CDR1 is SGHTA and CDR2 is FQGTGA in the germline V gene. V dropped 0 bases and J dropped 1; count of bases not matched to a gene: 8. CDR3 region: CASSLTGHRGSNTEAFF. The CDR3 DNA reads TGTGCCAGCAGCTTAACGGGCCACAGGGGATCGAACACTGAAGCTTTCTTT.

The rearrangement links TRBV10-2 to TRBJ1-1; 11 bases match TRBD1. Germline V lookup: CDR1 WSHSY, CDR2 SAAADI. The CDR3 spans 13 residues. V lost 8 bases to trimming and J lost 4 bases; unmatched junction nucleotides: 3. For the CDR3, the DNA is TGCGCCAGCGGGGACAGGGGGGCCACTGAAGCTTTCTTT. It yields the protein CASGDRGATEAFF.

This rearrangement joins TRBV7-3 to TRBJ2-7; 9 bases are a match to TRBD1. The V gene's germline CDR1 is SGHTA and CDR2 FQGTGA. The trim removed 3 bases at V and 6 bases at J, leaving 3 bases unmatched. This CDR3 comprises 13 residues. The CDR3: CASSLGTGLEQYF. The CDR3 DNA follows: TGTGCCAGCAGCTTGGGGACAGGGCTCGAGCAGTACTTC.